What follows are 13 T cell receptor beta chains derived from one specimen sequenced in a study of T cells expressing NK-cell markers. From its re-call of the 5' RACE reads, TCRdb lists each CDR3 protein once, without DNA. The sample's table shows 200,000 to 300,000 distinct CDR3 sequences. The specimen was blood T cells: a sorted CD56 or NKG2C T cell subset, CD4+ or CD8+ T cells, or bulk PBMC T cells (not recorded which). Receptor source: a man between 18 and 29 years old in good health.

V usage is TRBV29-1 and J usage is TRBJ2-7; TCRdb reports TRBD1, a call that lacks DNA to check it against. CDR3 length equals 11 residues. The germline CDR1 and CDR2 sequences are SQVTM and ANQGSEA. The CDR3 sequence: CSVGGRYEQYF.

The gene calls are TRBV20-1 and TRBJ2-2. This CDR3 contains 12 residues. Germline V gene sequence: CDR1 DFQATT, CDR2 SNEGSKA (reference sequence). This CDR3 reads CSASQPTGELFF.

The rearrangement links TRBV5-1 to TRBJ2-2; TCRdb reports TRBD1, a call that lacks DNA to check it against. Germline V gene lookup returns CDR1 SGHRS and CDR2 YFSETQ. The CDR3 spans 17 residues. CDR3 residues: CASSLAAGTLNTGELFF. Based on the CDR3 plus reference TRBV5-1 and TRBJ2-2, the full variable domain is KAGVTQTPRYLIKTRGQQVTLSCSPISGHRSVSWYQQTPGQGLQFLFEYFSETQRNKGNFPGRFSGRQFSNSRSEMNVSTLELGDSALYLCASSLAAGTLNTGELFFGEGSRLTVL.

The genes are TRBV7-2 and TRBJ2-1; TCRdb's D gene call, TRBD2, goes unchecked for lack of DNA. The germline CDR1 and CDR2 sequences are SGHTA and FQGNSA. The CDR3 runs 16 residues. The CDR3 here is CASSLGGLAQSNEQFF.

V gene TRBV29-1 combines with J gene TRBJ1-6; absent DNA, TCRdb's TRBD1 call cannot be checked. The CDR3 extends over 14 amino acids. The germline CDR1 and CDR2 sequences are SQVTM and ANQGSEA. The CDR3 loop reads CSFLRGQGGSPLHF.

The chain is built from TRBV15 and TRBJ1-1; TCRdb's D call of TRBD1 is untestable without DNA. This CDR3 is built from 15 residues. CDR1 and CDR2 from the germline V gene are LNHNV and YYDKDF (reference sequence). CDR3 in amino acids: CATSRDFGGNTEAFF.

V is TRBV11-2 and J is TRBJ2-1; TCRdb selects TRBD2, and the lack of DNA leaves this call unchecked. Germline V lookup: CDR1 SGHAT, CDR2 FQNNGV. The CDR3 contains 15 residues. Here the CDR3 reads CASSFLLAGPNEQFF.

This chain joins TRBV7-9 and TRBJ2-1; with no DNA, the TCRdb D assignment of TRBD2 cannot be verified. This CDR3 spans 16 amino acids. Germline V gene lookup returns CDR1 SEHNR and CDR2 FQNEAQ (reference sequence). The chain's CDR3 is CASSLASSGIRYEQFF.

This sequence joins TRBV6-5 and TRBJ2-1; absent DNA, TCRdb's TRBD2 call cannot be checked. Germline V gives CDR1 MNHEY, CDR2 SVGAGI. The CDR3 has 18 residues. The CDR3 sequence: CASSYSHTLLAGGDEQFF.

The chain carries TRBV5-1 and TRBJ2-1; with no DNA, the TCRdb D assignment of TRBD2 cannot be verified. This CDR3 contains 15 residues. The germline V gene has CDR1 SGHRS and CDR2 YFSETQ. This CDR3 is CASSLVSGSVDEQFF.

The chain combines TRBV15 with TRBJ2-1; the TCRdb call, TRBD2, lacks DNA for checking. The CDR3 has 16 amino acids. Per the germline V gene, CDR1 is LNHNV and CDR2 is YYDKDF (reference sequence). CDR3 sequence: CATSRVAGEGRGEQFF.

CDR3 sequence reads: CASSLGAGLNTEAFF. The rearrangement uses TRBV12-3 or TRBV12-4 and TRBJ1-1. The CDR3 extends over 15 amino acids.

This chain connects TRBV20-1 to TRBJ1-2. Looked up from germline, CDR1 is DFQATT and CDR2 is SNEGSKA (reference sequence). The CDR3 covers 15 residues. CDR3 residues: CSCSAPGVVDYGYTF.